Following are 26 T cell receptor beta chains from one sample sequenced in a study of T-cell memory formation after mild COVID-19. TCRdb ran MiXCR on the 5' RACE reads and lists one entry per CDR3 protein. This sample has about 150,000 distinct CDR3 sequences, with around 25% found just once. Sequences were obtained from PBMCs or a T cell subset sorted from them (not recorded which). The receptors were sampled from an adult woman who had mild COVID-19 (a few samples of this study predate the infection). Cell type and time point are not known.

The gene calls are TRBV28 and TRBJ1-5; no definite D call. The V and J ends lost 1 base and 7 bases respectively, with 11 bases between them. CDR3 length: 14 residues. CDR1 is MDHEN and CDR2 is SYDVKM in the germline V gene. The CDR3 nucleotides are TGTGCCAGCAGTTTATTGGCGGAGTTACAGCCCCAGCATTTT. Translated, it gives CASSLLAELQPQHF. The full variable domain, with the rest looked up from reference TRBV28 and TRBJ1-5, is DVKVTQSSRYLVKRTGEKVFLECVQDMDHENMFWYRQDPGLGLRLIYFSYDVKMKEKGDIPEGYSVSREKKERFSLILESASTNQTSMYLCASSLLAELQPQHFGDGTRLSIL.

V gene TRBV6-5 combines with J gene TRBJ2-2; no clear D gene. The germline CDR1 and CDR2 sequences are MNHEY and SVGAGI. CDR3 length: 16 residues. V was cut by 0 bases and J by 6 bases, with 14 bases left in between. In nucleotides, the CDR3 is TGTGCCAGCAGTTACTCGATATGGAGAGAGGCCGGGGAGCTGTTTTTT. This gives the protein CASSYSIWREAGELFF.

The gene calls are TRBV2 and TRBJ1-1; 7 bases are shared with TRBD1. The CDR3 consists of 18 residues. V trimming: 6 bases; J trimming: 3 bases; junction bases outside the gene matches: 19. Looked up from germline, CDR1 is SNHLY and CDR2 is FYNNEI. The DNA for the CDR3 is TGTGCCAGCAGCGTAGGGGCAGGGAGGGGGCCTAGGGACACTGAAGCTTTCTTT. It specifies CASSVGAGRGPRDTEAFF.

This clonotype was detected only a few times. In nucleotides, the CDR3 is TGCGCCAGCAGCGGGACTAGCGGGAGCTCCTACAATGAGCAGTTCTTC. Protein sequence: CASSGTSGSSYNEQFF. V is TRBV5-1 and J is TRBJ2-1; TRBD2 matches at 14 bases. This CDR3 contains 16 residues. Unmatched junction bases numbered 0, after V lost 4 bases and J lost 0 bases. Looked up from germline, CDR1 is SGHRS and CDR2 is YFSETQ. Looking up the rest from reference TRBV5-1 and TRBJ2-1 gives the full variable domain: KAGVTQTPRYLIKTRGQQVTLSCSPISGHRSVSWYQQTPGQGLQFLFEYFSETQRNKGNFPGRFSGRQFSNSRSEMNVSTLELGDSALYLCASSGTSGSSYNEQFFGPGTRLTVL.

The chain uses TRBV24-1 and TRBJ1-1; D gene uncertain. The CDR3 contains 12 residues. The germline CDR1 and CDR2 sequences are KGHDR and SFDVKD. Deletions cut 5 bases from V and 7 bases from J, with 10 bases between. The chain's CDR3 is CATSGPDSEAFF. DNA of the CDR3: TGTGCCACCAGTGGTCCGGATAGTGAAGCTTTCTTT.

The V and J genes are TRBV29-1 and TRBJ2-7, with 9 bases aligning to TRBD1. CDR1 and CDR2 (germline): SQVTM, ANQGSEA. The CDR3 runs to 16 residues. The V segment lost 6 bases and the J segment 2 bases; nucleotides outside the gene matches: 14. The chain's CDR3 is CSVIPTGTGRTYEQYF. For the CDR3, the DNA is TGCAGCGTCATTCCAACCGGGACAGGGAGAACCTACGAGCAGTACTTC.

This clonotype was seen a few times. The DNA for the CDR3 is TGTGCCAGCAGCCCCGGGGCTCTCTCCTACGAGCAGTACTTC. It yields the protein CASSPGALSYEQYF. The chain is built from TRBV12-3 or TRBV12-4 and TRBJ2-7; D is possibly TRBD1 or TRBD2 (5 bases each). Trimming pared 6 bases from V and 0 bases from J, leaving 12 bases between. The CDR3 runs to 14 residues.

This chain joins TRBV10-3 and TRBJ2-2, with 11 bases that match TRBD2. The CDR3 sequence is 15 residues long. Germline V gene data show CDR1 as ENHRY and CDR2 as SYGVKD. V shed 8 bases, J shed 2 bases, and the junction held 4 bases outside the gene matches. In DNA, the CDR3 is TGTGCCATCGGGACTAGCGGTCTCAACACCGGGGAGCTGTTTTTT. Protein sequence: CAIGTSGLNTGELFF.

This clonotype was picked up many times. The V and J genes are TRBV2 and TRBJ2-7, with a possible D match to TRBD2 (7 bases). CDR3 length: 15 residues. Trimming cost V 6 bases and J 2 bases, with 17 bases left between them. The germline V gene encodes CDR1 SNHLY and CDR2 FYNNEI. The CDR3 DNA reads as TGTGCCAGCAGGCCGCGGGTAGGGGGGGCCTACGAGCAGTACTTC. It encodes CASRPRVGGAYEQYF.

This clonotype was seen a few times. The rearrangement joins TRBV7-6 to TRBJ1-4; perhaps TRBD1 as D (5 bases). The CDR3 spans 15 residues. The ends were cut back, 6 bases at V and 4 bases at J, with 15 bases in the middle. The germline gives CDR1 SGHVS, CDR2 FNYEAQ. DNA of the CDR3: TGTGCCAGCAGTCTCCGGGACGGACTTAATGAAAAACTGTTTTTT. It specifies CASSLRDGLNEKLFF.

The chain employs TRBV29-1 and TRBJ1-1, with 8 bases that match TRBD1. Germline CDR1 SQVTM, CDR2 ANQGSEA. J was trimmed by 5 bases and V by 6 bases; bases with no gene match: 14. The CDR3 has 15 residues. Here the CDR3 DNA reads TGCAGCGTCCCACAGGGGGTTATTGAAAGAACTGAAGCTTTCTTT. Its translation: CSVPQGVIERTEAFF.

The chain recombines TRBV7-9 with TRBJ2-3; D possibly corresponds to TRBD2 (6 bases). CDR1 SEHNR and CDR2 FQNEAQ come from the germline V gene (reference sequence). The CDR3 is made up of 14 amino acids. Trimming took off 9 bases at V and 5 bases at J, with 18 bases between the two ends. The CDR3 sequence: CASMDFTRGDTQYF. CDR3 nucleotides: TGTGCCAGTATGGACTTTACGCGGGGAGATACGCAGTATTTT.

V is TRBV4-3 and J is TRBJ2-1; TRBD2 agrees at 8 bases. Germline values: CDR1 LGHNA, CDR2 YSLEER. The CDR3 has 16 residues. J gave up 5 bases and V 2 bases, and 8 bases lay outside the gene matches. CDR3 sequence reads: CASSQMTGGPDNEQFF. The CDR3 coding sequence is TGCGCCAGCAGCCAAATGACGGGAGGGCCCGACAATGAGCAGTTCTTC.

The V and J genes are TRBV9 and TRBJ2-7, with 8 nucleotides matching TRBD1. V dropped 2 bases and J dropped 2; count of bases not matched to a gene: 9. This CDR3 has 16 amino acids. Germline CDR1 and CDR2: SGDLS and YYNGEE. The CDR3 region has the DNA TGTGCCAGCAGCGTGACAGGGGAAGGGTTCACCTACGAGCAGTACTTC. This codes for CASSVTGEGFTYEQYF. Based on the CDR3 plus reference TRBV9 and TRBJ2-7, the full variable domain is DSGVTQTPKHLITATGQRVTLRCSPRSGDLSVYWYQQSLDQGLQFLIQYYNGEERAKGNILERFSAQQFPDLHSELNLSSLELGDSALYFCASSVTGEGFTYEQYFGPGTRLTVT.

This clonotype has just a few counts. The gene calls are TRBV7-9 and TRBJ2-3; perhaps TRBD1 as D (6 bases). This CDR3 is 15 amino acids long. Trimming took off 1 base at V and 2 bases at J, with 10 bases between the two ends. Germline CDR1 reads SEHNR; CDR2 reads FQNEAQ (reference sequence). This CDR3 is CASSLVTGYTDTQYF. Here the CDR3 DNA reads TGTGCCAGCAGCTTAGTTACAGGGTACACAGATACGCAGTATTTT.

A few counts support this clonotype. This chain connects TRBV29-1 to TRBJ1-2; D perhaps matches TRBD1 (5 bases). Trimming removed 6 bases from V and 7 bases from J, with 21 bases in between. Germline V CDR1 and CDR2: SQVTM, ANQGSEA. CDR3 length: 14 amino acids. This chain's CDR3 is CSVPGPGPVAGYTF. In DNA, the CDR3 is TGCAGCGTACCCGGCCCGGGACCGGTAGCTGGCTACACCTTC.

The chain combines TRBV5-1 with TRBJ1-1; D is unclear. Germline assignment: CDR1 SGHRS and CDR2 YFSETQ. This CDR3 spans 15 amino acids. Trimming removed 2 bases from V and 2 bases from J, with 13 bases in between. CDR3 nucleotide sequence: TGCGCCAGCAGCTTACTTACTGGGAAAAACACTGAAGCTTTCTTT. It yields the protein CASSLLTGKNTEAFF.

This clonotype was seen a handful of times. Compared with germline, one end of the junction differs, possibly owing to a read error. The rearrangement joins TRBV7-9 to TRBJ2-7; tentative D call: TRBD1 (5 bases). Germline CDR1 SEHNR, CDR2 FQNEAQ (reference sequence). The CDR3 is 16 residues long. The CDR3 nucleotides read TGTGCCAGCAGCTTATTCAAGGGGCGGAGCTCCTACGAGCAGTACTTT. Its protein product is CASSLFKGRSSYEQYF.

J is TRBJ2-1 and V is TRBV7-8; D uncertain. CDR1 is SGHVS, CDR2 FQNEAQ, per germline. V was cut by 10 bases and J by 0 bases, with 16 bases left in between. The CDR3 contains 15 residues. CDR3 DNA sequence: TGTGCCATCCTGGCTATCACGAGCTCCTACAATGAGCAGTTCTTC. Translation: CAILAITSSYNEQFF.

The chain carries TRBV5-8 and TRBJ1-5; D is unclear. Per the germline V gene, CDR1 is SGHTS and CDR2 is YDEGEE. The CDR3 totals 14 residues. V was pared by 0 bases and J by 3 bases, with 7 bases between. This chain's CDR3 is CASSLVRSNQPQHF. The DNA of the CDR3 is TGTGCCAGCAGCTTGGTACGGTCCAATCAGCCCCAGCATTTT. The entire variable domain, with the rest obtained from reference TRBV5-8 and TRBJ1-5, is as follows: EAGVTQSPTHLIKTRGQQATLRCSPISGHTSVYWYQQALGLGLQFLLWYDEGEERNRGNFPPRFSGRQFPNYSSELNVNALELEDSALYLCASSLVRSNQPQHFGDGTRLSIL.

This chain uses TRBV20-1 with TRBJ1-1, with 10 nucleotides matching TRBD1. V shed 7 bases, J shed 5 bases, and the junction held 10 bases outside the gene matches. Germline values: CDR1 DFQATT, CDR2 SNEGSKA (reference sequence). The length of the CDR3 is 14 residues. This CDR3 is CSGRDRGGWTEAFF. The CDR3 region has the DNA TGCAGTGGCCGGGACAGGGGAGGTTGGACTGAAGCTTTCTTT.

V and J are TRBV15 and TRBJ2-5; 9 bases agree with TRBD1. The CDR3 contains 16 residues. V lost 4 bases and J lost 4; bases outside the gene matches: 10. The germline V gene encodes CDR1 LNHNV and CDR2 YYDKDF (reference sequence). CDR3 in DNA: TGTGCCACCAGCAAGGGACAGGGCCGAGGTTCAGAGACCCAGTACTTC. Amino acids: CATSKGQGRGSETQYF.

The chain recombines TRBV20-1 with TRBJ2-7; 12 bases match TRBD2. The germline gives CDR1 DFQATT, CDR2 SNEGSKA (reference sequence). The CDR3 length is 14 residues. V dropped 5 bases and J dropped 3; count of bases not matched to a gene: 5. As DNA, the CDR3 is TGCAGTGCTGTGACTAGCGGGAGTTTCTACGAGCAGTACTTC. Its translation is CSAVTSGSFYEQYF.

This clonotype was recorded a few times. CDR3 sequence: CASSPGTSGSSYNEQFF. The CDR3 DNA follows: TGTGCCAGCAGCCCCGGGACTAGCGGGAGCTCCTACAATGAGCAGTTCTTC. The chain combines TRBV7-3 with TRBJ2-1; 14 positions match TRBD2. The CDR3 extends over 17 amino acids. J lost 0 bases, V lost 5 bases, and 3 bases had no gene match. Per germline, CDR1 SGHTA and CDR2 FQGTGA.

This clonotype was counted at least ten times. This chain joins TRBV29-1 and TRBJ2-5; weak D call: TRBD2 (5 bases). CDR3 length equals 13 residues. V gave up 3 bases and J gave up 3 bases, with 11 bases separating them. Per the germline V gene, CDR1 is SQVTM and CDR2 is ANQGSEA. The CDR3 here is CSVDLNGEETQYF. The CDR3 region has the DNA TGCAGCGTTGATCTGAACGGGGAAGAGACCCAGTACTTC. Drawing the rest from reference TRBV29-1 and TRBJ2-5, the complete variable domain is SAVISQKPSRDICQRGTSLTIQCQVDSQVTMMFWYRQQPGQSLTLIATANQGSEATYESGFVIDKFPISRPNLTFSTLTVSNMSPEDSSIYLCSVDLNGEETQYFGPGTRLLVL.

The CDR3 loop reads CSVRMGRSYEQYF. CDR3 coding DNA: TGCAGCGTTAGGATGGGCCGATCCTACGAGCAGTACTTC. V and J are TRBV29-1 and TRBJ2-7; D unresolved. CDR3 length: 13 amino acids. Trimming cost V 5 bases and J 1 base, with 12 bases left between them. In germline, CDR1 is SQVTM, CDR2 ANQGSEA.